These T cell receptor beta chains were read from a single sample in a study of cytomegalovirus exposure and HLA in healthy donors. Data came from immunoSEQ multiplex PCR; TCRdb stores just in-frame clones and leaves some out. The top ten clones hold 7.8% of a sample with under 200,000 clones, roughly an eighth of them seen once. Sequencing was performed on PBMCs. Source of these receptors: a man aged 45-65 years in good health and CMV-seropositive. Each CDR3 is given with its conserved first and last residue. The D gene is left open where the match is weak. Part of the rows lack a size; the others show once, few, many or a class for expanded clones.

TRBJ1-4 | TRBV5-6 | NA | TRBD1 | CASSLARDRVREKLFF | TGTGCCAGCAGCTTGGCCCGGGACAGGGTGCGAGAAAAACTGTTTTTT
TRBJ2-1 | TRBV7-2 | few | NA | CASSLAQVSGNEQFF | TGTGCCAGCAGCTTAGCCCAAGTATCGGGGAATGAGCAGTTCTTC
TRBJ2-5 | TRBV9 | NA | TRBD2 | CASSVDPSGGLQETQYF | TGTGCCAGCAGCGTAGATCCTAGCGGGGGGCTACAAGAGACCCAGTACTTC
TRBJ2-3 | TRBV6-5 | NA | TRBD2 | CASSYRLAGGDTQYF | TGTGCCAGCAGTTACCGCCTAGCGGGGGGGGATACGCAGTATTTT
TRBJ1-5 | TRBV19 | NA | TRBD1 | CASSIGTGGNQPQHF | TGTGCCAGTAGTATTGGGACAGGGGGGAATCAGCCCCAGCATTTT
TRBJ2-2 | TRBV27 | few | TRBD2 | CASSYLSGDLGGELFF | TGTGCCAGCAGTTATCTGAGCGGGGACCTTGGCGGGGAGCTGTTTTTT
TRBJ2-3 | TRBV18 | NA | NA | CASSPNFPGATRDTQYF | TGTGCCAGCTCACCAAATTTCCCAGGGGCCACACGGGATACGCAGTATTTT
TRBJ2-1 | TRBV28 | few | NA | CASRHTGTSSDEQFF | TGTGCCAGCAGACACACCGGGACATCCTCCGATGAGCAGTTCTTC
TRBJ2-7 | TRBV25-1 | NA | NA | CASSPDRPLYEQYF | TGTGCCAGCAGTCCCGACAGGCCGCTATACGAGCAGTACTTC
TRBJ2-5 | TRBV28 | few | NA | CASSFSGQETQYF | TGTGCCAGCAGTTTTTCGGGCCAAGAGACCCAGTACTTC
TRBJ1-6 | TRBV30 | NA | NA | CAWSTGTNNSPLHF | TGTGCCTGGAGTACCGGGACAAATAATTCACCCCTCCACTTT
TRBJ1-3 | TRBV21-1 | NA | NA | CASSKIRQNSGNTIYF | TGTGCCAGCAGCAAAATTAGACAGAACTCTGGAAACACCATATATTTT
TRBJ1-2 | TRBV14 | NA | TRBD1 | CASSLRDRGRRSYGYTF | TGTGCCAGCAGCCTCCGGGACAGGGGGCGTCGGAGCTATGGCTACACCTTC
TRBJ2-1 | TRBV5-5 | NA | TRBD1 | CASSRGQGSYNEQFF | TGTGCCAGCAGCCGGGGACAGGGATCCTACAATGAGCAGTTCTTC
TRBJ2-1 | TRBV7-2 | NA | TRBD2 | CASSLRSGGDEQFF | TGTGCCAGCAGCCTGAGAAGCGGGGGTGATGAGCAGTTCTTC
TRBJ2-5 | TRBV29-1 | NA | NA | CSGYRVAETQYF | TGCAGCGGATACAGGGTGGCGGAGACCCAGTACTTC
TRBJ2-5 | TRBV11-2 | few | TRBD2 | CASSLGTSGEETQYF | TGTGCCAGCAGCTTAGGGACTAGCGGGGAAGAGACCCAGTACTTC
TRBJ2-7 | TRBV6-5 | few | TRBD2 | CASSPRESYEQYF | TGTGCCAGCAGCCCGCGGGAGTCATACGAGCAGTACTTC
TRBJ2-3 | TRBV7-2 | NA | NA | CASSNRDSAGAQYF | TGTGCCAGCAGCAACCGGGACTCCGCCGGGGCGCAGTATTTT
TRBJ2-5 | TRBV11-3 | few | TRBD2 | CASSLGTSGGAGETQYF | TGTGCCAGCAGCCTCGGGACTAGCGGGGGGGCCGGGGAGACCCAGTACTTC
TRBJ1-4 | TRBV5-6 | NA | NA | CASSLGATNEKLFF | TGTGCCAGCAGCTTGGGCGCAACTAATGAAAAACTGTTTTTT
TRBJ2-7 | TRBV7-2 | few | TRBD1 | CASSLDRPEQYF | TGTGCCAGCAGCTTGGACAGGCCGGAGCAGTACTTC
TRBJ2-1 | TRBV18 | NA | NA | CASSPSTSSYNEQFF | TGTGCCAGCTCACCAAGTACGAGCTCCTACAATGAGCAGTTCTTC
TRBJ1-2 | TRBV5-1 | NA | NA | CASSLETDTNYGYTF | TGCGCCAGCAGCTTGGAGACAGATACTAACTATGGCTACACCTTC
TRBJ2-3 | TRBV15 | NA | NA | CATSREVGGGTQYF | TGTGCCACCAGCAGAGAAGTCGGGGGTGGGACGCAGTATTTT
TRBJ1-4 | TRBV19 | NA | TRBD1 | CASSRYRGNEKLFF | TGTGCCAGTAGTCGTTACAGGGGGAATGAAAAACTGTTTTTT
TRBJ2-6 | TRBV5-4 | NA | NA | CASSLERAHLAANVLTF | TGTGCCAGCAGCCTCGAGAGGGCTCATCTAGCAGCCAACGTCCTGACTTTC
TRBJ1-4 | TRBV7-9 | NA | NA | CASSARGAGSEKLFF | TGTGCCAGCAGCGCCCGGGGGGCTGGTAGTGAAAAACTGTTTTTT
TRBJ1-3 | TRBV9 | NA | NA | CASSVALGGSGNTIYF | TGTGCCAGCAGCGTAGCCCTAGGGGGATCTGGAAACACCATATATTTT
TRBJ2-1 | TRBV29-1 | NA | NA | CSVKDSDEQFF | TGCAGCGTTAAGGACAGTGATGAGCAGTTCTTC
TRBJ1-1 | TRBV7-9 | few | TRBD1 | CASSGGTEAFF | TGTGCCAGCTCAGGGGGCACTGAAGCTTTCTTT
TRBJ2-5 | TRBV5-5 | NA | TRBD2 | CASSSGGVQETQYF | TGTGCCAGCAGCTCGGGAGGGGTTCAAGAGACCCAGTACTTC
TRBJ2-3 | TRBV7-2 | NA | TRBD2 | CASVSGGSTDTQYF | TGTGCCAGCGTTTCCGGGGGGAGCACAGATACGCAGTATTTT
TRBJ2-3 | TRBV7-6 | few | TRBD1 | CASSLRDRSDTQYF | TGTGCCAGCAGCTTAAGGGACAGGTCAGATACGCAGTATTTT
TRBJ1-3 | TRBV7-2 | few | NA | CASSPQGTGNTIYF | TGTGCCAGCAGCCCGCAGGGAACTGGAAACACCATATATTTT
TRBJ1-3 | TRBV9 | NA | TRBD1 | CASSGHRGSGNTIYF | TGTGCCAGCAGCGGACACAGGGGGTCTGGAAACACCATATATTTT
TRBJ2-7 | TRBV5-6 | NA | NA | CASSLDGHGYEQYF | TGTGCCAGCAGCTTGGATGGGCACGGCTACGAGCAGTACTTC
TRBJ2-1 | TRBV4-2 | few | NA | CASSQDRLVNEQFF | TGTGCCAGCAGCCAAGATCGGCTAGTCAATGAGCAGTTCTTC
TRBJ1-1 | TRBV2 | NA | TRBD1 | CASRLGTANTEAFF | TGTGCCAGCAGGCTTGGGACAGCGAACACTGAAGCTTTCTTT
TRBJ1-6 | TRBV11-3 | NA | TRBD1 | CASSFGQAPRGALHF | TGTGCCAGCAGCTTTGGACAGGCCCCAAGGGGGGCCCTCCACTTT